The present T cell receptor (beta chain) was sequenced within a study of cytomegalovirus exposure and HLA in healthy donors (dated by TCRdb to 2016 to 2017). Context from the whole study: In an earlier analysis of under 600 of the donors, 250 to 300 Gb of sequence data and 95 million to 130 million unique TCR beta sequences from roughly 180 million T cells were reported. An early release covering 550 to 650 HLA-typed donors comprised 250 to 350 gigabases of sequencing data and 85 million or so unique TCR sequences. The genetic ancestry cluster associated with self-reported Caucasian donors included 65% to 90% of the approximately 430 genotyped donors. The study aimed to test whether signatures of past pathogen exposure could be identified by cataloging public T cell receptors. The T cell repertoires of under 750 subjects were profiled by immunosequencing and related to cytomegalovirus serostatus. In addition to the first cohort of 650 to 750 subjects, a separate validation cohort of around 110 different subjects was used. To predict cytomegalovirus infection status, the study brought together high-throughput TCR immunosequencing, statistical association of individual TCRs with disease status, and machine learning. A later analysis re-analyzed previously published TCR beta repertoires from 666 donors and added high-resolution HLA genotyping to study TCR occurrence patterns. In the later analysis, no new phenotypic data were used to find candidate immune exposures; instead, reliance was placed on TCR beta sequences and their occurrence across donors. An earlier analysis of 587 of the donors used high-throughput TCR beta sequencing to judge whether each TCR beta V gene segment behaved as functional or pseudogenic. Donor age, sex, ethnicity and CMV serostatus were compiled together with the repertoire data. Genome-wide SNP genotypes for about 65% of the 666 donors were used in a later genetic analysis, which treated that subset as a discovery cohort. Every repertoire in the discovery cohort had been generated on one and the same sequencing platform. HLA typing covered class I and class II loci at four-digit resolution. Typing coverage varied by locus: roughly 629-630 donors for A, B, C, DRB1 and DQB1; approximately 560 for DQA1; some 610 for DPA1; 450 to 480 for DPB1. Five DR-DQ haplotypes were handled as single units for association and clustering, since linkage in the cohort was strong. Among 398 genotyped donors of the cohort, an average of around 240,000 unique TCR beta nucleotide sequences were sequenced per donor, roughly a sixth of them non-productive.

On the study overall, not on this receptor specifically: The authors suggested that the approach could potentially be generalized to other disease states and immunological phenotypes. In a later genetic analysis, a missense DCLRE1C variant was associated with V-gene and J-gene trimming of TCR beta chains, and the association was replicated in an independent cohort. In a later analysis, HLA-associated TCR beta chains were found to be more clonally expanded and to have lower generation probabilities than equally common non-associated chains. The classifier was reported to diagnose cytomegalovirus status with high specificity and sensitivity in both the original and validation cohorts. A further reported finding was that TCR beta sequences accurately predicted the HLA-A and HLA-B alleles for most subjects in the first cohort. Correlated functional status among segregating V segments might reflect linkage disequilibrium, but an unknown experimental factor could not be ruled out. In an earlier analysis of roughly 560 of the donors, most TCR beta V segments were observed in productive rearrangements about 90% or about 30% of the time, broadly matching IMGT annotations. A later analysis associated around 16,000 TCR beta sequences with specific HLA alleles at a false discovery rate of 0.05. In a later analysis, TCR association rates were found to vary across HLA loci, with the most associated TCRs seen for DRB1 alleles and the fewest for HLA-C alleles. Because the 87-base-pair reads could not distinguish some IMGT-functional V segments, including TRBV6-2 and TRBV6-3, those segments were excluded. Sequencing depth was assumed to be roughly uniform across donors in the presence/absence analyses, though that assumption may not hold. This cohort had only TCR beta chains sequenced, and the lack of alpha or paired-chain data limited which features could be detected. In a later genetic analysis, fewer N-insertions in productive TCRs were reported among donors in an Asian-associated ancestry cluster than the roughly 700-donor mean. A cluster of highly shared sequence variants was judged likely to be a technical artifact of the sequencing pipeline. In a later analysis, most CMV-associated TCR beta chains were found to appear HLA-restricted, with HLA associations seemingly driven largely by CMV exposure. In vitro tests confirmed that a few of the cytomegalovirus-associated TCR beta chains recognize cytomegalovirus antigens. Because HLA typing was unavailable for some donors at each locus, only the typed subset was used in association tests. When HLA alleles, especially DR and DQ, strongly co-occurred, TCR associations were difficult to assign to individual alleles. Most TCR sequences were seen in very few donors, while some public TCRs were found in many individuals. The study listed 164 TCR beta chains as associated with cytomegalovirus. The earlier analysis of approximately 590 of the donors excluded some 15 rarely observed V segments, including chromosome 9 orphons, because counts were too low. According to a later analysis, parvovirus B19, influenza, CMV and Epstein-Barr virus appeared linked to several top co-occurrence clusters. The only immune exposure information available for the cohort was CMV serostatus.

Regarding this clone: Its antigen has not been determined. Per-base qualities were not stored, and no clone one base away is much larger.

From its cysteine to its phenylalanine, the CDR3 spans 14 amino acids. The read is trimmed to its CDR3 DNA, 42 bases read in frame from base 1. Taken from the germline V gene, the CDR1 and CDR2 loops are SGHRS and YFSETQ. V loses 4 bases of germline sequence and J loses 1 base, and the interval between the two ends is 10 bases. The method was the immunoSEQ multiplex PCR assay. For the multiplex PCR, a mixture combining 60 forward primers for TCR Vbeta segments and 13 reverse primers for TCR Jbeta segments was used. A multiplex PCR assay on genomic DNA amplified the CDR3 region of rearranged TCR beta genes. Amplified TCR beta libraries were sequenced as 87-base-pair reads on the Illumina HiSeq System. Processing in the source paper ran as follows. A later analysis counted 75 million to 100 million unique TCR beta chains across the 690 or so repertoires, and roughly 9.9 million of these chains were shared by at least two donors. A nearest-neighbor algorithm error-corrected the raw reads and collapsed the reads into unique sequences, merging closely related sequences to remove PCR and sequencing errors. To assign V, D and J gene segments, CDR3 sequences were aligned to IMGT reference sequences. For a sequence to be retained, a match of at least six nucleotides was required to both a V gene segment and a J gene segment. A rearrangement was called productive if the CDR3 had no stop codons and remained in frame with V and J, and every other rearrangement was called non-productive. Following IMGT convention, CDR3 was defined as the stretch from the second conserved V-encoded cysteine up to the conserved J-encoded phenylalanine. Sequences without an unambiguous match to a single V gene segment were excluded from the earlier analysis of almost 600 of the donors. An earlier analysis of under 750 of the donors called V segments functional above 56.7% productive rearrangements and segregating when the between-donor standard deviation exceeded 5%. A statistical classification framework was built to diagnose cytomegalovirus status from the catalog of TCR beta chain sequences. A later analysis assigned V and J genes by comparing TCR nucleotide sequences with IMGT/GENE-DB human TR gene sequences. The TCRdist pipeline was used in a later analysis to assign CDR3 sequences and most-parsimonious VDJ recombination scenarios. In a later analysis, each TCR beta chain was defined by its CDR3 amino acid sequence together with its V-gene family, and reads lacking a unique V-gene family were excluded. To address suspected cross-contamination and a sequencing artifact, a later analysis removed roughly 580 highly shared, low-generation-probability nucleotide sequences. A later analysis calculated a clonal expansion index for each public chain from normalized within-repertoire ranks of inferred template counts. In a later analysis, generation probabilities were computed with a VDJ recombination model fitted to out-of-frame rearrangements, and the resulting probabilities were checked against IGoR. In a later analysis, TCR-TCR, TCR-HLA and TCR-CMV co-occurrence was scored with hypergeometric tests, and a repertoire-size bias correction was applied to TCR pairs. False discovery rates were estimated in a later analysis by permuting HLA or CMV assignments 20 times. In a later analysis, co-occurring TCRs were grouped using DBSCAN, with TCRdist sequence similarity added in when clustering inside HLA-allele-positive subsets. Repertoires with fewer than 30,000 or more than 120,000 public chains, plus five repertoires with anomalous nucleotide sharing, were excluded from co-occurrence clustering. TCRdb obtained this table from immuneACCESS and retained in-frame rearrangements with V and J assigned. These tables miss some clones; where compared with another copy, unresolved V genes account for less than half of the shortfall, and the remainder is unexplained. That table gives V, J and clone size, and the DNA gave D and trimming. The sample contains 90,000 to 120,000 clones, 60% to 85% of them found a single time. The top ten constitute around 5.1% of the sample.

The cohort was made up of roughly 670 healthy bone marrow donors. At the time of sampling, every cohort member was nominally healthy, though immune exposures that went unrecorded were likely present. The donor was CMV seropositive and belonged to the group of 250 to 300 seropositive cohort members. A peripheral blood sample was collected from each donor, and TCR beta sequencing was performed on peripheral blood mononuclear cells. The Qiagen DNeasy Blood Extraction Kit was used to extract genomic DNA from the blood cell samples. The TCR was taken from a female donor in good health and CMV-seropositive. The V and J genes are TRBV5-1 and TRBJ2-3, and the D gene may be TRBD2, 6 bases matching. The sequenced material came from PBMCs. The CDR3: CASSESSGTDTQYF. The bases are TGCGCCAGCAGCGAATCTAGCGGCACAGATACGCAGTATTTT.